This T cell receptor (beta chain) was profiled in a study of T-cell reconstitution after alpha-beta-depleted transplantation in children. Unique molecular identifiers were incorporated into the prepared TCRbeta library. MiXCR, run by TCRdb on the PCR reads, gives a single entry per CDR3 protein. The sample holds over 150,000 distinct CDR3 sequences; less than 8% are singletons and the top ten take roughly 3%. This clonotype has at least ten counts. Trimming took 1 base from V and 6 from J, leaving 10 bases between them. CDR3 size: 13 residues. Germline assignment: CDR1 MGHRA and CDR2 YSYEKL. Sample: PBMCs from the stem cell graft donor, taken from the stem cell graft. V is TRBV4-1 and J is TRBJ2-7; D unclear. The sequence came from a human donor who donated a stem cell graft to a child with Wiskott-Aldrich syndrome. The CDR3 here is CASSQGLSGEQYF. Here the CDR3 DNA reads TGCGCCAGCAGCCAAGGTCTGAGTGGCGAGCAGTACTTC.